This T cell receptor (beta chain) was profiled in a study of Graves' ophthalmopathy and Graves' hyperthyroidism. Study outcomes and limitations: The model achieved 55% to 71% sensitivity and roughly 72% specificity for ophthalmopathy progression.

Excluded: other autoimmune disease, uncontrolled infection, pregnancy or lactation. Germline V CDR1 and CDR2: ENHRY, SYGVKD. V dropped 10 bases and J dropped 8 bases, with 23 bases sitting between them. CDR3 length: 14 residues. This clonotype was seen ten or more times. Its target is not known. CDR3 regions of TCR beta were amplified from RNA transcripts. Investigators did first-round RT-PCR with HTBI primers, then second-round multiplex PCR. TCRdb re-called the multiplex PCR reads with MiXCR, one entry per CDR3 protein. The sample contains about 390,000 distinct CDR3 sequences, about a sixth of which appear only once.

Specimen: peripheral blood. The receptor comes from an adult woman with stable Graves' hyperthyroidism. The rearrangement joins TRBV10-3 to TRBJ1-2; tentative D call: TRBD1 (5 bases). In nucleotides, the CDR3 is TGTGCCACCGGGGCTTTCGACTTGGGGACGGGCTACACCTTC. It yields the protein CATGAFDLGTGYTF.